Sequencing of this T cell receptor (beta chain) was carried out in a study of blood T cell repertoires in COVID-19. Whole-study context: COVID-19 samples from acute and convalescent phases originated in the United States, Italy and Spain. Sources were T cells, B-cell-depleted T cells, or PBMCs; the material itself was cDNA or gDNA.

Methods used by the authors: Using reference gene primer amplification, nucleated cell counts were estimated. Profiling relied on immunoSEQ multiplex PCR, and the TCRdb table lists in-frame clones only, not all of them. D and trimming come from the DNA, and the V and J calls and clone size come from that table. The sample holds 150,000 to 200,000 clones, roughly 80% seen once. Sequences were obtained from peripheral blood. The clonotype comes from a man in his sixties with acute or convalescent COVID-19.

CDR3 residues: CASSLESGVRTEAFF. The CDR3 nucleotides are TGTGCCAGCAGCTTGGAATCAGGGGTGCGGACTGAAGCTTTCTTT. The V call is TRBV5-8, the J call TRBJ1-1; tentatively, D is TRBD1 (6 bases). Trimming stripped 0 bases from V and 5 bases from J, with 14 bases between. CDR3 length: 15 residues. Germline V lookup: CDR1 SGHTS, CDR2 YDEGEE.